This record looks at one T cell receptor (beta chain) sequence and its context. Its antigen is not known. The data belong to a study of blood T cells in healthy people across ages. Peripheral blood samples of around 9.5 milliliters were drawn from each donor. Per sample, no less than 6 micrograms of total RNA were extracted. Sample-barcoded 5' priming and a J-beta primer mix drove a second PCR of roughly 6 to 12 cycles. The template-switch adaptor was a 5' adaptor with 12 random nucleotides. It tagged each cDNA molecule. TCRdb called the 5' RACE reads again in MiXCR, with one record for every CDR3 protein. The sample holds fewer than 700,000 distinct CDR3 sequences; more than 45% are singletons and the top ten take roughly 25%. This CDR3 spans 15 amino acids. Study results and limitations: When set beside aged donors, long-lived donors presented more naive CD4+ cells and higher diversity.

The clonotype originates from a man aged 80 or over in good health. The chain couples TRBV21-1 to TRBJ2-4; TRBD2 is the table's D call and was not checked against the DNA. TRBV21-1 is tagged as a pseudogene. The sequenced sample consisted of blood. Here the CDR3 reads CASTGGRLAKNIQYF. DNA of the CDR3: TGTGCCAGCACGGGGGGCCGACTAGCCAAAAACATTCAGTACTTC.